This TCR beta chain was retrieved from a study of T cells expressing NK-cell markers (dated by TCRdb to the early 2020s). Study-level background: TCR beta-chain repertoires were profiled in sorted CD3+CD56+NKG2C+, CD3+CD56+NKG2C- and CD3+CD56-NKG2C+ T-cell subsets from several donors. Seven of the eight sequenced donors were HCMV-seropositive and one was HCMV-seronegative. All eight donors whose samples were sequenced were randomly selected healthy volunteers, three of them men and five women. Sequencing of the libraries produced 2 x 150 bp reads on Illumina HiSeq 2000/2500, MiSeq or NextSeq. Findings and caveats that apply to the study as a whole: In a handful of donors, the dominant CD3+CD56+NKG2C+ clonotypes were found to rank among the top 10 CD8+ clonotypes and to make up about 1.0-7.5% of CD8+ T cells. Those dominant clonotypes were again the most abundant among CD3+CD56-NKG2C+ cells in a handful of donors, at roughly 25-60.1%. Whether the expanded NKG2C-expressing T cell clones were specific for HCMV antigens was left unclear.

The CDR3, cysteine through phenylalanine, is 15 amino acids long. No coding sequence is recorded. A commercial ELISA kit detecting HCMV-specific IgG in serum was used to determine HCMV serostatus. Peripheral blood mononuclear cells were isolated from blood by Ficoll density gradient centrifugation. Comment on this clonotype: Its antigen specificity is not known.

The sequencer was an Illumina HiSeq 2000. 5'RACE template switching, by which a universal primer site and unique molecular identifiers were added, was used to make TCR beta cDNA libraries. cDNA synthesis was primed from the TCR beta constant segment, followed by two successive PCR amplification steps. The study's processing was this. MIGEC was used to demultiplex reads and group reads by UMI, and MiTCR was used to assemble and quantify clonotypes. Only TCR cDNA sequences supported by at least two reads were kept to exclude erroneous sequences. The tcR package was used for downstream repertoire analysis, and clonotypes were matched between fractions using CDR3 nucleotide sequence together with V segment. VDJmatch was used to annotate antigen specificity against VDJdb, with one amino acid substitution in CDR3 permitted. After reprocessing by TCRdb, each CDR3 protein sequence is one entry, and no DNA is given. TCRdb assigned the V and J calls; the authors' analysis was not used. The sample table records 300,000 or so distinct CDR3 sequences. The ten top clones hold 4% to 5% of the sample.

The source material was blood T cells: a sorted CD56 or NKG2C T cell subset, CD4+ or CD8+ T cells, or bulk PBMC T cells (not recorded which). The clonotype comes from a woman aged 18-69 years in good health. The chain is assembled from TRBV12-3 or TRBV12-4 and TRBJ2-3; the TRBD2 assignment by TCRdb is unverifiable without DNA. CDR3 sequence: CASRYGGGTTDTQYF.